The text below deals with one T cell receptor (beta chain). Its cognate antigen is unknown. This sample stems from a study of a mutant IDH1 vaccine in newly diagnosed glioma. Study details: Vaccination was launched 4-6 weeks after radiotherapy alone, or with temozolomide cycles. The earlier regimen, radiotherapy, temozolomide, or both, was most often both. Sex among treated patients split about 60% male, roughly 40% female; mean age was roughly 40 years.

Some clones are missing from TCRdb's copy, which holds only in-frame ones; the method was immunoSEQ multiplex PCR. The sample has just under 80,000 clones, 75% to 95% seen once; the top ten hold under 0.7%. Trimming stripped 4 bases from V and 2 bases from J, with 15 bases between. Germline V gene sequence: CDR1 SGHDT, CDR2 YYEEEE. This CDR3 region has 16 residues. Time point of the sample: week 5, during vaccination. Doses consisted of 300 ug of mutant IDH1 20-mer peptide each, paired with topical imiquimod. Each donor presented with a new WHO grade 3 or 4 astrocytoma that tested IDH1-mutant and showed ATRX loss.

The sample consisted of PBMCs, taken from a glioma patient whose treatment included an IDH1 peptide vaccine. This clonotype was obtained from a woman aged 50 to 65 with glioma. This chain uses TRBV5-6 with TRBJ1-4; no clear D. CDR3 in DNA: TGTGCCAGCAGCCCGACGGAAGGCCCGACTAATGAAAAACTGTTTTTT. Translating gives CASSPTEGPTNEKLFF. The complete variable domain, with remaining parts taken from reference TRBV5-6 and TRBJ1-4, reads DAGVTQSPTHLIKTRGQQVTLRCSPKSGHDTVSWYQQALGQGPQFIFQYYEEEERQRGNFPDRFSGHQFPNYSSELNVNALLLGDSALYLCASSPTEGPTNEKLFFGSGTQLSVL.